The TCR beta chain described here comes from a study of radiation and T cells in renal cell carcinoma. Findings and limits, study-wide: Top tumor clonotypes rose in blood 2 weeks post-radiation, then contracted.

This clone was recorded a few times. Its antigen is undetermined. Time point described: baseline pretreatment blood. Treatment defined: 15 Gy SBRT to primary tumor, nephrectomy 4 weeks later. Radiation-treated patients gave blood at baseline, week 2 and week 4. This renal cell carcinoma was of the clear cell type. The table came from immunoSEQ multiplex PCR; TCRdb's copy has only in-frame clones and leaves some out. The table has tens of thousands of clones, around 78% seen once. The CDR3 has 14 amino acids. V lost 8 bases, J lost 5 bases, and 8 bases stayed unmatched. Looked up from germline, CDR1 is SNHLY and CDR2 is FYNNEI.

This TCR was sampled from a man aged 55 to 70 with renal cell carcinoma. The J gene is TRBJ2-1, the V gene TRBV2; the match to TRBD2 covers 8 bases. The input for sequencing was blood, taken from a patient whose treatment included radiotherapy and nephrectomy. CDR3 DNA sequence: TGTGCCAGCGTGAAGCGGGAGACTAACAATGAGCAGTTCTTC. Its protein product is CASVKRETNNEQFF.